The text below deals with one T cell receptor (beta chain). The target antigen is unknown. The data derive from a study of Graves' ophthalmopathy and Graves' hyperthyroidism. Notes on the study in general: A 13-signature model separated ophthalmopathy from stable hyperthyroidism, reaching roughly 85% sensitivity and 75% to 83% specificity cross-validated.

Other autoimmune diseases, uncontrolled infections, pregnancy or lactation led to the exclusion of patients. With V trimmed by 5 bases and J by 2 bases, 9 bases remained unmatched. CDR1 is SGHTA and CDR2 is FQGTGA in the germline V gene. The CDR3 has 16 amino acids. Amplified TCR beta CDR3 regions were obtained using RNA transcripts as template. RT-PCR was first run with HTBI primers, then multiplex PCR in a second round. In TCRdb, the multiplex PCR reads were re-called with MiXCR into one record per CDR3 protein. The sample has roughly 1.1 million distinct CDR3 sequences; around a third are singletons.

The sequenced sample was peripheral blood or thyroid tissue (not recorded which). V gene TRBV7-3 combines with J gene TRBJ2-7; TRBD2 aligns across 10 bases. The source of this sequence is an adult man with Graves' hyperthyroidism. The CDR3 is CASSLPGTSEAYEQYF. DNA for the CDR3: TGTGCCAGCAGCCTGCCCGGGACTAGCGAAGCCTACGAGCAGTACTTC. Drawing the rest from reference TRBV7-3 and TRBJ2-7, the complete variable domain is GAGVSQTPSNKVTEKGKYVELRCDPISGHTALYWYRQSLGQGPEFLIYFQGTGAADDSGLPNDRFFAVRPEGSVSTLKIQRTERGDSAVYLCASSLPGTSEAYEQYFGPGTRLTVT.